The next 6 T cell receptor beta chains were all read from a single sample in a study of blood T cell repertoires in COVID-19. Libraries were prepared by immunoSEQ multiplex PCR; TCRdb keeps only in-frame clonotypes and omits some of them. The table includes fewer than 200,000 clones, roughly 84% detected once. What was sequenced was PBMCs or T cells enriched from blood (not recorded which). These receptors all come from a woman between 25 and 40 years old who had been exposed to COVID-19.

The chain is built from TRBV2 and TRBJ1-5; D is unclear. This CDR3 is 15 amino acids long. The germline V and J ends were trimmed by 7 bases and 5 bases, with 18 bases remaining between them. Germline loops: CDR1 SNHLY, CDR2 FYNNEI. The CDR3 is CASKEIGPWDQPQHF. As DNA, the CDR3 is TGTGCCAGCAAGGAGATCGGTCCTTGGGATCAGCCCCAGCATTTT.

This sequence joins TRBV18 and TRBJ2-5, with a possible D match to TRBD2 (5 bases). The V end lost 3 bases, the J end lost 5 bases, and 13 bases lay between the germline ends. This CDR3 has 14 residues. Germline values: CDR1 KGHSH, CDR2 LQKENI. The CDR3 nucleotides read TGTGCCAGCTCACCCGACGCGGGTGGGGAGACCCAGTACTTC. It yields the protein CASSPDAGGETQYF.

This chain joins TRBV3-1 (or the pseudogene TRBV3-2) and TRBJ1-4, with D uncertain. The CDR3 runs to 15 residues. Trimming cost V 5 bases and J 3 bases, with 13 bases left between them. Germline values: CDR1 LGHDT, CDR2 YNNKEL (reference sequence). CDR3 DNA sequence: TGTGCCAGCAGCTTTTTACTTTTGGCTAATGAAAAACTGTTTTTT. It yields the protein CASSFLLLANEKLFF.

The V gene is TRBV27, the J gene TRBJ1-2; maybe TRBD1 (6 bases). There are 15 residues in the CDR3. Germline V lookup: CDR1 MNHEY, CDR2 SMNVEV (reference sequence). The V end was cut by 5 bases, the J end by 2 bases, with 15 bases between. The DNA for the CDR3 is TGTGCCAGCAGTGTCCTCCCGGGACACAACTATGGCTACACCTTC. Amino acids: CASSVLPGHNYGYTF.

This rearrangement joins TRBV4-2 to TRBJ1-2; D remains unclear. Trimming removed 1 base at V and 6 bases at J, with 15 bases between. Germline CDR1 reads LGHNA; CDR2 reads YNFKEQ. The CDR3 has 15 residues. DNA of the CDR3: TGTGCCAGCAGCCAAGTCTGGCAGAGGAAGGATGGCTACACCTTC. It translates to CASSQVWQRKDGYTF.

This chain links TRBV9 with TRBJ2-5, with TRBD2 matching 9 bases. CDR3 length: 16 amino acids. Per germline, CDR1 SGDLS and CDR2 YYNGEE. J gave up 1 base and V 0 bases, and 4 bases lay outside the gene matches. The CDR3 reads CASSVGAGGFQETQYF. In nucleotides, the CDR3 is TGTGCCAGCAGCGTAGGAGCGGGGGGCTTCCAAGAGACCCAGTACTTC.